Reported below is one T cell receptor (beta chain). Its antigen is still unknown. The CDR3 contains 17 residues. Per germline, CDR1 SGHDT and CDR2 YYEEEE. Trimming pared 1 base from V and 0 bases from J, leaving 14 bases between. This specimen comes from a study of OX40 agonist ivuxolimab in advanced cancers. Produced via immunoSEQ multiplex PCR; TCRdb's table is partial and in-frame only. The sample records roughly 76,000 clones, around 87% being singletons. Study-wide points: Expansion of clones was among the lowest in partial responders at 0.1-3.0 mg/kg. At doses 0.1 to 3.0 mg/kg, CD4+ and CD8+ clones expanded.

The specimen comprised CD4+ or CD8+ T cells sorted from blood, sampled in a trial of the OX40 agonist ivuxolimab. V usage is TRBV5-6 and J usage is TRBJ1-5, with D perhaps matching TRBD1 (5 bases). The clonotype comes from an adult with an advanced solid tumor such as melanoma, head and neck, liver or kidney cancer. The CDR3 DNA follows: TGTGCCAGCAGCTTGTCCCTCGGGGCAGATAGCAATCAGCCCCAGCATTTT. It specifies CASSLSLGADSNQPQHF.